This TCR beta chain was sequenced in a study of T cell repertoires in cytomegalovirus infection. In the study overall: Through public TCR beta signatures, both CMV infection and matching HLA type were indicated.

The CDR3 has 12 residues. CDR1 and CDR2 (germline): SEHNR, FQNEAQ (reference sequence). The V gene lost 6 bases and the J gene lost 5 bases, with 7 bases spanning the gap. TCRdb independently ran MiXCR on the reads; one entry per CDR3 protein. The data contain 450,000 to 600,000 distinct CDR3 sequences, about 42% of them singletons. This clonotype was seen a few times. The antigen is undetermined. This chain links TRBV7-9 with TRBJ2-2; D unresolved. The sequence came from a human donor in good health (CMV status not recorded). Some clones in this sample may be carry-over from other donors' samples. Specimen: cultured PBMCs, collected from culture after CMV antigen stimulation. The CDR3 sequence: CASSRRTGELFF. The CDR3 region has the DNA TGTGCCAGCAGTCGACGGACCGGGGAGCTGTTTTTT.